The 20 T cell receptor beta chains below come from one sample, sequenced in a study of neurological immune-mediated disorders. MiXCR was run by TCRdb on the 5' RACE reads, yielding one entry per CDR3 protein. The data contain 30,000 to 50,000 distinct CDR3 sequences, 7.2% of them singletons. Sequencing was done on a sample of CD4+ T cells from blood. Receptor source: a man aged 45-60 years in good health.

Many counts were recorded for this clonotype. The CDR3: CASSQGLGTQYF. Written as DNA, the CDR3 is TGTGCCAGCAGCCAAGGTTTGGGGACCCAGTACTTC. The chain carries TRBV3-1 and TRBJ2-5; D not certain. The V gene's germline CDR1 is LGHDT and CDR2 YNNKEL (reference sequence). This CDR3 has 12 residues. Between the trimmed V and J ends, which lost 1 base and 7 bases, there was a span of 7 bases.

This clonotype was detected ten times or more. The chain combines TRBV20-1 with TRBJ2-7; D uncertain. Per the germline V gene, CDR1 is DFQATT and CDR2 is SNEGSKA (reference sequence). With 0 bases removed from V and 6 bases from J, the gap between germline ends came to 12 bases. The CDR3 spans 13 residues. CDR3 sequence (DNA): TGCAGTGCTAGAGATCGAAGAGCGCTCGAGCAGTACTTC. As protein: CSARDRRALEQYF.

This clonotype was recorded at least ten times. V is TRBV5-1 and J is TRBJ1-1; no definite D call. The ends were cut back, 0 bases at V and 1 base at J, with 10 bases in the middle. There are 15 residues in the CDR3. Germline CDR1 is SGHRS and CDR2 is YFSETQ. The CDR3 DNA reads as TGCGCCAGCAGCTTGGAACCCGGCGGGAACACTGAAGCTTTCTTT. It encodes CASSLEPGGNTEAFF.

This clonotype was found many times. The CDR3 spells CASSVSSAGVNTGELFF. The CDR3 DNA follows: TGTGCCAGCAGCGTGTCCTCAGCGGGAGTAAACACCGGGGAGCTGTTTTTT. The chain employs TRBV9 and TRBJ2-2, with 8 bases aligning to TRBD2. With 2 bases clipped from V and 2 bases from J, the junction kept 8 bases outside the gene matches. Germline V CDR1 and CDR2: SGDLS, YYNGEE. This CDR3 contains 17 residues.

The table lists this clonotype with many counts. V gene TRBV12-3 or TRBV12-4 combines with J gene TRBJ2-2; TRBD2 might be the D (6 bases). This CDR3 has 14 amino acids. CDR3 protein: CAAAGSLGIGELFF. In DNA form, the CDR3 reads TGTGCGGCAGCGGGCTCCCTAGGCATCGGGGAGCTGTTTTTT.

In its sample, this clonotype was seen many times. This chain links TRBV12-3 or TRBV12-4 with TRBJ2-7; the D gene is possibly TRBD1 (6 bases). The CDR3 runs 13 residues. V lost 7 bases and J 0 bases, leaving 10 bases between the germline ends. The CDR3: CASNRDTSYEQYF. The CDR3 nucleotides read TGTGCCAGCAACAGGGACACCTCCTACGAGCAGTACTTC.

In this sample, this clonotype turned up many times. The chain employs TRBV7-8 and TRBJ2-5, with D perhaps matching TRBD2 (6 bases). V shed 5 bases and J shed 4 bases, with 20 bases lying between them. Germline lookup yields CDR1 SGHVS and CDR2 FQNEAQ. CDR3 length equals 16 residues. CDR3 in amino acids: CASSVPAGSGRETQYF. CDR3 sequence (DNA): TGTGCCAGCAGCGTCCCAGCAGGTAGCGGAAGAGAGACCCAGTACTTC.

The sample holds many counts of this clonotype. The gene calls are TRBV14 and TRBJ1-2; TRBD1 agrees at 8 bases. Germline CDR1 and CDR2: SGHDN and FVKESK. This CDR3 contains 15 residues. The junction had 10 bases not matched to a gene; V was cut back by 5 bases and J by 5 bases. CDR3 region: CASSSPGQAVYGYTF. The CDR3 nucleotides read TGTGCCAGCAGCTCCCCGGGACAGGCGGTTTATGGCTACACCTTC.

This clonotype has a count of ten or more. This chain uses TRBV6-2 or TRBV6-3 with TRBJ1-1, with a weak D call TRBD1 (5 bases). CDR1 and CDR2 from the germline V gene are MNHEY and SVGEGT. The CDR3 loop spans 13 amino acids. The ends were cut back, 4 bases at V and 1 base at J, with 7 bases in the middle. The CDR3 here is CASSFGQNTEAFF. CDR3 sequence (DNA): TGTGCCAGCAGTTTTGGACAGAACACTGAAGCTTTCTTT.

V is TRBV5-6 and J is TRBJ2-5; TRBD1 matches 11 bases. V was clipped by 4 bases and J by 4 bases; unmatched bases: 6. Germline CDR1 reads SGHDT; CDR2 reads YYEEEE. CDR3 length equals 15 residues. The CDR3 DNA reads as TGTGCCAGCAGCCCGGGACAGGGGGTAGGAGAGACCCAGTACTTC. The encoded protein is CASSPGQGVGETQYF.

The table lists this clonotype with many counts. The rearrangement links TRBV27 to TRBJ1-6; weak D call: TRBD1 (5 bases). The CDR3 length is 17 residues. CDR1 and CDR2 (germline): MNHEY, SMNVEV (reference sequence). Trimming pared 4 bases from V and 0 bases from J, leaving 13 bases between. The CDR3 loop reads CASSSDRWRSYNSPLHF. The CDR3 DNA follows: TGTGCCAGCAGTTCCGACAGATGGCGCTCCTATAATTCACCCCTCCACTTT.

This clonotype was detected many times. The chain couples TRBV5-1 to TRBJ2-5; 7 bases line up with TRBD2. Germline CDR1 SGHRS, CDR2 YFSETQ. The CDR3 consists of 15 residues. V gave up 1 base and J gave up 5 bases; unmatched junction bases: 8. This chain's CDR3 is CASSLREGGWETQYF. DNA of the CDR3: TGCGCCAGCAGCTTGCGCGAGGGAGGGTGGGAGACCCAGTACTTC.

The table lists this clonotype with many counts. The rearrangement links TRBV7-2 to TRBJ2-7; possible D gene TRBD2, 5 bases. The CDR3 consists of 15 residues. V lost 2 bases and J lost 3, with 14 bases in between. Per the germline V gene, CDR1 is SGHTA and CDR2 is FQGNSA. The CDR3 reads CASSLTGVLRYEQYF. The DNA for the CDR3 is TGTGCCAGCAGCTTAACCGGGGTTCTCCGCTACGAGCAGTACTTC. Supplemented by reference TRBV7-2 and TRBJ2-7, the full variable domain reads GAGVSQSPSNKVTEKGKDVELRCDPISGHTALYWYRQSLGQGLEFLIYFQGNSAPDKSGLPSDRFSAERTGGSVSTLTIQRTQQEDSAVYLCASSLTGVLRYEQYFGPGTRLTVT.

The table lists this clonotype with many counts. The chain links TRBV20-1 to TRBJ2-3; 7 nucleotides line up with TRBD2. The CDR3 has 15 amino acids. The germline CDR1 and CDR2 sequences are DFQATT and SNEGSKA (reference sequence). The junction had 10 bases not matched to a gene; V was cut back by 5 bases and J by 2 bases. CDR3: CSAGAASGHTDTQYF. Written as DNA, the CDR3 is TGCAGTGCTGGGGCGGCTAGCGGCCACACAGATACGCAGTATTTT.

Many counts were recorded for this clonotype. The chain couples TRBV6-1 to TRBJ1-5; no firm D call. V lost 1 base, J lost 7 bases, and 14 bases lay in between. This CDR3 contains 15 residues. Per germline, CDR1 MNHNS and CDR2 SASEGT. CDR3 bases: TGTGCCAGCAGTGAAGGGGGATGGGAGCGGCAGCCCCAGCATTTT. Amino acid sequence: CASSEGGWERQPQHF.

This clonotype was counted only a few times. The CDR3 DNA reads TGCGCCAGCAGCTTGGATGGCGGTGGCTACACCTTC. It is translated as CASSLDGGGYTF. This chain uses TRBV5-1 with TRBJ1-2; D unresolved. Trimming removed 0 bases at V and 7 bases at J, with 7 bases between. CDR3 length: 12 amino acids. Germline CDR1 and CDR2: SGHRS and YFSETQ. The whole variable domain, filled in from reference TRBV5-1 and TRBJ1-2, reads KAGVTQTPRYLIKTRGQQVTLSCSPISGHRSVSWYQQTPGQGLQFLFEYFSETQRNKGNFPGRFSGRQFSNSRSEMNVSTLELGDSALYLCASSLDGGGYTFGSGTRLTVV.

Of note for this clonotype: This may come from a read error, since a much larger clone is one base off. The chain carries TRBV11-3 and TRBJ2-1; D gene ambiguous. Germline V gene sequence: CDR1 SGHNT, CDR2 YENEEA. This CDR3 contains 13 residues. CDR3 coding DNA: TGTGCCAGCAGCTTCGAACAGTACAATGAGCTGTTCTTC. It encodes CASSFEQYNELFF.

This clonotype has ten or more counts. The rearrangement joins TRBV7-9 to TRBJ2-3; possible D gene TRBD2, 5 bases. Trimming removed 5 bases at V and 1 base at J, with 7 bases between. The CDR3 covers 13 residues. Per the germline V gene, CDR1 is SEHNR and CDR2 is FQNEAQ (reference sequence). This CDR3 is CASSRSGTDTQYF. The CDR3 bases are TGTGCCAGCAGCCGTAGCGGCACAGATACGCAGTATTTT.

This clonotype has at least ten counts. The CDR3 nucleotides read TGTGCCAGCAGCTTAGCTAGCGGGAGAAACATTCAGTACTTC. It yields the protein CASSLASGRNIQYF. This sequence joins TRBV7-2 and TRBJ2-4; 9 bases agree with TRBD2. V lost 0 bases and J lost 6; bases outside the gene matches: 0. This CDR3 has 14 amino acids. The germline V gene encodes CDR1 SGHTA and CDR2 FQGNSA.

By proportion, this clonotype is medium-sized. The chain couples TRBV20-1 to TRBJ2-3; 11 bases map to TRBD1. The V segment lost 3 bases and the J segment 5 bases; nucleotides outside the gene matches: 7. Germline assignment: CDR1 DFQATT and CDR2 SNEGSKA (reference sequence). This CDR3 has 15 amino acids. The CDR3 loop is CSASSDRGRQDTQYF. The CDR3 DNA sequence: TGCAGTGCTAGTTCGGACAGGGGGCGTCAAGATACGCAGTATTTT.